This entry lists 27 T cell receptor beta chains sequenced from one sample in a study of regulatory T cells in long-lasting Graves disease. Libraries of TCR beta came from iRepertoire HTBI primers plus Arm-PCR of CDR3 regions. TCRdb re-called the multiplex PCR reads with MiXCR, one entry per CDR3 protein. This table holds hundreds of thousands of distinct CDR3 sequences, 21% found once. This sample's time point: persistent/refractory GD, antithyroid drugs over 5 years with positive TRAb. Extracted PBMC RNA gave rise to the TCR library. The sequenced sample was peripheral blood mononuclear cells (PBMCs), obtained when the disease was refractory, from a patient treated with antithyroid drugs. The source is a female donor with Graves disease.

There are many counts of this clonotype. The chain employs TRBV28 and TRBJ2-6; D is undetermined. CDR1 is MDHEN and CDR2 is SYDVKM in the germline V gene. The CDR3 runs 13 residues. V was clipped by 1 base and J by 2 bases, with 0 bases between them. The CDR3 DNA reads TGTGCCAGCAGTTTATCTGGGGCCAACGTCCTGACTTTC. It yields the protein CASSLSGANVLTF.

This clonotype showed up many times. The genes are TRBV27 and TRBJ2-7; 12 bases fit TRBD2. Looked up from germline, CDR1 is MNHEY and CDR2 is SMNVEV (reference sequence). The CDR3 covers 15 residues. V gave up 6 bases and J gave up 1 base; unmatched junction bases: 4. Written as DNA, the CDR3 is TGTGCCAGCAGCGGCGGGACTAGCGGGTCCTACGAGCAGTACTTC. This translates into CASSGGTSGSYEQYF.

A few counts support this clonotype. The chain is built from TRBV28 and TRBJ2-7; possible D gene TRBD2, 7 bases. Germline V lookup: CDR1 MDHEN, CDR2 SYDVKM. V dropped 6 bases and J dropped 2 bases, with 20 bases sitting between them. This CDR3 is 16 amino acids long. DNA of the CDR3: TGTGCCAGCAGCTCCCCGGCGGGGGCGCGACCCTACGAGCAGTACTTC. Amino acids: CASSSPAGARPYEQYF.

This clonotype appeared a few times. One end of the junction is discordant with germline, which a read error may explain. The V and J genes are TRBV28 and TRBJ2-4, with 8 positions matching TRBD2. The CDR3 runs to 16 residues. Germline V CDR1 and CDR2: MDHEN, SYDVKM. The CDR3 sequence: CASSGGRRRRGAGLFF. The CDR3 DNA follows: TGTGCCAGCAGCGGCGGGAGGCGGCGGAGAGGGGCTGGGCTGTTCTTC.

This clonotype appeared many times. The J gene is TRBJ2-7, the V gene TRBV7-8; TRBD1 agrees at 7 bases. CDR3 length equals 18 residues. J was trimmed by 3 bases and V by 5 bases; bases with no gene match: 19. Per the germline V gene, CDR1 is SGHVS and CDR2 is FQNEAQ. Here the CDR3 reads CASSPRGSGTVFLYEQYF. CDR3 sequence (DNA): TGTGCCAGCAGCCCAAGAGGGTCCGGGACAGTTTTTCTCTACGAGCAGTACTTC.

This clonotype was found many times. The chain combines TRBV5-1 with TRBJ2-7; a weak D match, TRBD2 (5 bases). Germline-derived CDR1 and CDR2 are SGHRS and YFSETQ. The length of the CDR3 is 12 residues. V lost 4 bases, J lost 6 bases, and 11 bases lay in between. In DNA, the CDR3 is TGCGCCAGCAGCCAGGACTCGGGCGAGCAGTACTTC. Its protein product is CASSQDSGEQYF. Combining the CDR3 with reference TRBV5-1 and TRBJ2-7 gives the whole variable domain KAGVTQTPRYLIKTRGQQVTLSCSPISGHRSVSWYQQTPGQGLQFLFEYFSETQRNKGNFPGRFSGRQFSNSRSEMNVSTLELGDSALYLCASSQDSGEQYFGPGTRLTVT.

This clonotype was counted at least ten times. The chain has TRBV27 and TRBJ2-2, with D unclear. V lost 0 bases and J 12 bases, leaving 8 bases between the germline ends. The germline V gene has CDR1 MNHEY and CDR2 SMNVEV (reference sequence). The CDR3 spans 12 residues. The CDR3 nucleotides are TGTGCCAGCAGTTTATCGGTCTCGAAGCTGTTTTTT. Residues: CASSLSVSKLFF.

This clonotype was observed a few times. This chain joins TRBV10-3 and TRBJ1-3; D is ambiguous. Trimming stripped 3 bases from V and 2 bases from J, with 11 bases between. The CDR3 length is 15 residues. Germline loops: CDR1 ENHRY, CDR2 SYGVKD. The CDR3 here is CAISDSRGTGNTIYF. CDR3 in DNA: TGTGCCATCAGTGATAGCAGAGGCACTGGAAACACCATATATTTT.

The table lists this clonotype with many counts. The chain has TRBV11-2 and TRBJ2-7; TRBD2 agrees at 9 bases. The germline gives CDR1 SGHAT, CDR2 FQNNGV. After removal of 1 base from V and 2 bases from J, the junction contained 6 bases not matched to a gene. CDR3 length: 16 residues. The CDR3 is CASSLAIASGTYEQYF. The CDR3 DNA follows: TGTGCCAGCAGCTTAGCTATCGCTAGCGGGACCTACGAGCAGTACTTC.

This clonotype was counted at least ten times. The V call is TRBV5-5, the J call TRBJ1-1, with a possible D match to TRBD1 (5 bases). This CDR3 is 13 amino acids long. Per the germline V gene, CDR1 is SGHKS and CDR2 is YYEKEE (reference sequence). Trimming left V 4 bases short and J 4 bases short, with 11 bases between. The CDR3 DNA reads as TGTGCCAGCAGCCCTGAGGGGATCACTGAAGCTTTCTTT. Protein product: CASSPEGITEAFF.

This clonotype was seen repeatedly, ten times or more. This chain joins TRBV28 and TRBJ2-4, with 8 bases aligning to TRBD2. The V and J ends lost 3 bases and 1 base, in that order; junction bases with no gene match: 5. Germline V gene data show CDR1 as MDHEN and CDR2 as SYDVKM. This CDR3 has 16 residues. The CDR3 DNA follows: TGTGCCAGCAGTTTGGCGGGAGGAGGGGCCAAAAACATTCAGTACTTC. It codes for CASSLAGGGAKNIQYF.

Of note for this clonotype: Just one base apart from a much larger clone, this may be a read error. The CDR3 DNA sequence: TGTGCCAGCAGTCGAGCCGAGACAGGGGGCTCTGGGGCCAACGTCCTGACTTTC. It encodes CASSRAETGGSGANVLTF. The chain carries TRBV28 and TRBJ2-6; TRBD1 matches at 9 bases. V was pared by 5 bases and J by 0 bases, with 8 bases of the junction left unmatched. This CDR3 region has 18 residues. Germline V gene data show CDR1 as MDHEN and CDR2 as SYDVKM. The full variable domain, completed using reference TRBV28 and TRBJ2-6, is DVKVTQSSRYLVKRTGEKVFLECVQDMDHENMFWYRQDPGLGLRLIYFSYDVKMKEKGDIPEGYSVSREKKERFSLILESASTNQTSMYLCASSRAETGGSGANVLTFGAGSRLTVL.

J is TRBJ2-4 and V is TRBV20-1; no firm D call. The CDR3 is 11 residues long. Trimming took 1 base from V and 7 from J, leaving 5 bases between them. Looked up from germline, CDR1 is DFQATT and CDR2 is SNEGSKA (reference sequence). DNA of the CDR3: TGCAGTGCTAGAGGTGGGAACATTCAGTACTTC. Translated: CSARGGNIQYF.

The V gene is TRBV28, the J gene TRBJ1-1; no clear D gene. The CDR3 totals 15 residues. CDR1 is MDHEN and CDR2 is SYDVKM in the germline V gene. Trimming stripped 4 bases from V and 0 bases from J, with 12 bases between. CDR3 protein: CASSSHLIMNTEAFF. As DNA, the CDR3 is TGTGCCAGCAGTTCCCATCTGATAATGAACACTGAAGCTTTCTTT.

This clonotype showed up many times. The rearrangement links TRBV28 to TRBJ1-2; D not certain. This CDR3 contains 12 residues. In germline, CDR1 is MDHEN, CDR2 SYDVKM. Trimming cost V 5 bases and J 5 bases, with 9 bases left between them. The CDR3 DNA sequence: TGTGCCAGCAGTCTGACGGGTTATGGCTACACCTTC. Its translation: CASSLTGYGYTF.

This clonotype was seen more than once but under ten times. V and J are TRBV30 and TRBJ2-7, with TRBD2 matching 8 bases. The CDR3 is made up of 13 amino acids. The germline CDR1 and CDR2 sequences are GTSNPN and SVGIG (reference sequence). J lost 0 bases, V lost 7 bases, and 5 bases had no gene match. The DNA of the CDR3 is TGTGCCTTGAATAGCGGGAACTCCTACGAGCAGTACTTC. Translating gives CALNSGNSYEQYF.

Many counts were recorded for this clonotype. The chain uses TRBV20-1 and TRBJ2-5, with TRBD2 as a possible D gene (6 bases). Germline values: CDR1 DFQATT, CDR2 SNEGSKA (reference sequence). V was shortened by 3 bases and J by 2 bases, with 22 bases between the two germline ends. The CDR3 consists of 17 residues. CDR3 bases: TGCAGTGCTAGCCACCCGGGGAGGACGGCCGATCAAGAGACCCAGTACTTC. The encoded protein is CSASHPGRTADQETQYF.

This clonotype was detected only a few times. CDR3 region: CASRTNWGGDTDTQYF. CDR3 in DNA: TGTGCCAGCAGGACCAATTGGGGGGGCGACACAGATACGCAGTATTTT. The chain employs TRBV28 and TRBJ2-3; maybe TRBD2 (7 bases). The CDR3 is made up of 16 amino acids. The germline V and J ends were trimmed by 6 bases and 2 bases, with 18 bases remaining between them. Per germline, CDR1 MDHEN and CDR2 SYDVKM.

The CDR3 is CASSYSLLTGELFF. CDR3 nucleotide sequence: TGTGCCAGCAGTTACTCTTTGTTGACCGGGGAGCTGTTTTTT. The rearrangement links TRBV6-5 to TRBJ2-2; D gene ambiguous. Germline V gene data show CDR1 as MNHEY and CDR2 as SVGAGI. V was pared by 0 bases and J by 5 bases, with 7 bases between. This CDR3 region has 14 residues.

This clonotype was detected many times. The chain has TRBV10-3 and TRBJ2-5, with D possibly being TRBD2 (5 bases). The CDR3 is 13 amino acids. The V end was cut by 3 bases, the J end by 4 bases, with 9 bases between. Germline CDR1 is ENHRY and CDR2 is SYGVKD. The chain's CDR3 is CAISDGRVETQYF. The CDR3 nucleotides are TGTGCCATCAGTGATGGGCGGGTAGAGACCCAGTACTTC.

The V and J genes are TRBV13 and TRBJ2-1, with 12 nucleotides matching TRBD2. Germline lookup yields CDR1 PRHDT and CDR2 FYEKMQ (reference sequence). The V and J ends lost 3 bases and 8 bases, in that order; junction bases with no gene match: 8. The CDR3 is 16 amino acids. The DNA for the CDR3 is TGTGCCAGCAGCTTGATAACTAGCGGGAGGAACTATGAGCAGTTCTTC. Translated: CASSLITSGRNYEQFF.

In this sample, this clonotype turned up many times. This CDR3 reads CASSSQGLYEQYF. The CDR3 region has the DNA TGTGCCAGCAGCTCTCAGGGACTCTACGAGCAGTACTTC. The V gene is TRBV9, the J gene TRBJ2-7; maybe TRBD2 (6 bases). This CDR3 is built from 13 residues. Germline CDR1 reads SGDLS; CDR2 reads YYNGEE. V was clipped by 4 bases and J by 3 bases, with 11 bases between them.

There are many counts of this clonotype. CDR3 loop: CASSSRPQETQYF. The DNA for the CDR3 is TGTGCCAGCAGTTCCCGCCCTCAAGAGACCCAGTACTTC. J is TRBJ2-5 and V is TRBV28; D is unclear. V lost 4 bases and J 2 bases, leaving 8 bases between the germline ends. The CDR3 totals 13 residues. Germline-derived CDR1 and CDR2 are MDHEN and SYDVKM.

The V gene is TRBV4-2, the J gene TRBJ2-7, with D hard to call. The V end lost 2 bases, the J end lost 6 bases, and 14 bases lay between the germline ends. Germline V CDR1 and CDR2: LGHNA, YNFKEQ. The CDR3 is 14 amino acids. The CDR3 nucleotides are TGTGCCAGCAGCCAATCCAACGGAGTAGGCGAGCAGTACTTC. Protein: CASSQSNGVGEQYF.

This clonotype was counted at least ten times. This chain joins TRBV11-2 and TRBJ1-2; TRBD1 matches 10 bases. With V trimmed by 5 bases and J by 5 bases, 5 bases remained unmatched. The CDR3 runs 14 residues. The V gene's germline CDR1 is SGHAT and CDR2 FQNNGV. CDR3 DNA sequence: TGTGCCAGCAGCGTTGGACAGGGGGAATATGGCTACACCTTC. It yields the protein CASSVGQGEYGYTF. Full variable domain (remainder filled in from reference TRBV11-2 and TRBJ1-2): EAGVAQSPRYKIIEKRQSVAFWCNPISGHATLYWYQQILGQGPKLLIQFQNNGVVDDSQLPKDRFSAERLKGVDSTLKIQPAKLEDSAVYLCASSVGQGEYGYTFGSGTRLTVV.

This clonotype appeared many times. This rearrangement joins TRBV7-8 to TRBJ1-5, with a weak D call TRBD1 (5 bases). The CDR3 runs to 15 residues. Germline V gene lookup returns CDR1 SGHVS and CDR2 FQNEAQ. Trimming took 2 bases from V and 1 from J, leaving 9 bases between them. CDR3 in amino acids: CASSLRRGSNQPQHF. The CDR3 DNA follows: TGTGCCAGCAGCTTACGTAGGGGAAGCAATCAGCCCCAGCATTTT.

Ten or more counts support this clonotype. The V call is TRBV28, the J call TRBJ1-3; D ambiguous. Per germline, CDR1 MDHEN and CDR2 SYDVKM. Trimming removed 5 bases from V and 6 bases from J, with 5 bases in between. This CDR3 is built from 11 residues. The CDR3 sequence: CASSPANTIYF. In DNA form, the CDR3 reads TGTGCCAGCAGTCCCGCAAACACCATATATTTT.